This T cell receptor beta chain was profiled in a study of blood T cell repertoires in COVID-19. Study-level background: There were acute and convalescent COVID-19 samples, and they came from the United States, Italy and Spain. PBMCs, B-cell-depleted T cells, or T cells were the source of the cDNA or gDNA that made up the material.

Authors' data handling: The authors estimated nucleated cell counts from reference gene primer amplification. The repertoire was sequenced with immunoSEQ multiplex PCR; TCRdb's copy has only in-frame clones and lacks some. The V and J calls and clone size were taken over from that table, and D and trimming were inferred from the DNA. The table has around 130,000 clones, approximately 84% seen once. Input material: peripheral blood. The sequence derives from a woman between 50 and 59 years old who had recovered from COVID-19.

CDR3 region: CASSFFAGGTEAFF. CDR3 sequence (DNA): TGTGCCAGCAGTTTTTTCGCAGGGGGCACTGAAGCTTTCTTT. The chain employs TRBV28 and TRBJ1-1; 7 nucleotides match TRBD1. The CDR3 sequence is 14 residues long. Germline V gene lookup returns CDR1 MDHEN and CDR2 SYDVKM. The J segment lost 4 bases and the V segment lost 3 bases, leaving 5 bases of the junction unmatched.